Listed below are T cell receptor beta chains from one sample, sequenced in a study of a mutant IDH1 vaccine in newly diagnosed glioma. These receptors lack a known antigen. The data were produced by immunoSEQ multiplex PCR, yet TCRdb's version contains in-frame clones alone and is incomplete. The profile shows just under 70,000 clones, approximately 81% of them singletons. The sequences come from PBMCs, collected from a glioma patient whose treatment included an IDH1 peptide vaccine. The origin of the receptors is a young man with glioma. Both conserved end residues are part of each CDR3. A D gene is named only where the DNA matches it firmly. Some rows have no size entry. The others give once, few or many, or a class for an expanded clone.

d_gene,len,v_gene,abundance,j_gene,CDR3aa,CDR3nt
TRBD2,16,TRBV5-1,.,TRBJ2-1,CASSLGASGGGNEQFF,TGCGCCAGCAGCTTGGGCGCTAGCGGGGGGGGCAATGAGCAGTTCTTC
TRBD1,16,TRBV12-5,few,TRBJ1-1,CASGSAQTGMDTEAFF,TGTGCTAGTGGTTCGGCTCAGACAGGGATGGACACTGAAGCTTTCTTT
.,14,TRBV18,few,TRBJ1-1,CASSPVVGAAGTFF,TGTGCCAGCTCACCAGTGGTAGGGGCCGCGGGTACTTTCTTT
.,16,TRBV9,.,TRBJ1-2,CASSVLGDGGPYGYTF,TGTGCCAGCAGCGTTTTGGGAGATGGCGGCCCCTATGGCTACACCTTC
.,15,TRBV15,few,TRBJ1-1,CATSRSQGMNTEAFF,TGTGCCACCAGCAGATCCCAGGGTATGAACACTGAAGCTTTCTTT
TRBD1,14,TRBV19,.,TRBJ2-2,CASRWDSNTGELFF,TGTGCCAGTAGATGGGACAGTAACACCGGGGAGCTGTTTTTT
.,14,TRBV10-3,few,TRBJ2-2,CAISELVDTGELFF,TGTGCCATCAGTGAACTAGTTGACACCGGGGAGCTGTTTTTT
.,16,TRBV9,.,TRBJ1-2,CASSVDEAGVIYGYTF,TGTGCCAGCAGCGTAGACGAAGCAGGGGTTATCTATGGCTACACCTTC
.,15,TRBV30,.,TRBJ2-3,CAWSVKGGVADTQYF,TGTGCCTGGAGTGTAAAAGGAGGGGTCGCAGATACGCAGTATTTT
.,13,TRBV30,few,TRBJ1-5,CACSRRGNQPQHF,TGTGCCTGTTCCCGAAGGGGCAATCAGCCCCAGCATTTT
.,13,TRBV27,.,TRBJ1-5,CASSLHSNQPQHF,TGTGCCAGCAGTTTACATAGCAATCAGCCCCAGCATTTT